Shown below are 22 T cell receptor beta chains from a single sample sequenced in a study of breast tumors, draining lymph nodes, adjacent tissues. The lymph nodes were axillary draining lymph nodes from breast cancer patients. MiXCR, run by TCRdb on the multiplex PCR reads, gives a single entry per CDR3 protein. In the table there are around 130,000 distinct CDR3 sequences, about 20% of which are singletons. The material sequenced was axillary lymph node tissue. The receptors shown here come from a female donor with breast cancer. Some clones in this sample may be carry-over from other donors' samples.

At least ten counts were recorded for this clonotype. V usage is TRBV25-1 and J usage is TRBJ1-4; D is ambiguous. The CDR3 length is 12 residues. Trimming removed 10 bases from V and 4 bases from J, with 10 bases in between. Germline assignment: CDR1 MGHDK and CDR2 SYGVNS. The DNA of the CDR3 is TGTGCCACCAGACACGTTAATGAAAAACTGTTTTTT. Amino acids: CATRHVNEKLFF. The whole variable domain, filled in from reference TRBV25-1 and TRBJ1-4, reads EADIYQTPRYLVIGTGKKITLECSQTMGHDKMYWYQQDPGMELHLIHYSYGVNSTEKGDLSSESTVSRIRTEHFPLTLESARPSHTSQYLCATRHVNEKLFFGSGTQLSVL.

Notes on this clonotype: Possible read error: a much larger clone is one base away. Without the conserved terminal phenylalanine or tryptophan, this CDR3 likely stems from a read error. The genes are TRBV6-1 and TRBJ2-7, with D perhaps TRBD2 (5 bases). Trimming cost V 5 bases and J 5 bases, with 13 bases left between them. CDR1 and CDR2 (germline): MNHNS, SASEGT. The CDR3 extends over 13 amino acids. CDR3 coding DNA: TGTGCCAGCAGTCGGGATCCAGCAGACGAGCAGTACCTC. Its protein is CASSRDPADEQYL.

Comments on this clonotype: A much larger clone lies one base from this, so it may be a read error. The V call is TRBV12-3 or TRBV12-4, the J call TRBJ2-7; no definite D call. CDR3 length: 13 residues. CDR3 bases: TGTGCCAGCAGTCCGCCATCATCCTACGGGCAGTACTTC. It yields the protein CASSPPSSYGQYF.

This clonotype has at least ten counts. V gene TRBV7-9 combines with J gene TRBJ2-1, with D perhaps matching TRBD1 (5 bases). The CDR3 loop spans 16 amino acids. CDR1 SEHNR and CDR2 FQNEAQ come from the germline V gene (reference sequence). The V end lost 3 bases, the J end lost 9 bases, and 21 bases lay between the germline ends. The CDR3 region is CASSFSGGNRKGEQFF. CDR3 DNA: TGTGCCAGCAGCTTTTCTGGCGGAAACAGGAAGGGTGAGCAGTTCTTC.

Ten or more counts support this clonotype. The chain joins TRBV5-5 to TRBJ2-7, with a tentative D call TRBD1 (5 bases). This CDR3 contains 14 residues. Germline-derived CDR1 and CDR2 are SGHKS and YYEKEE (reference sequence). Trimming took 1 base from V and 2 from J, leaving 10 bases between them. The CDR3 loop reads CASSLYRNTYEQYF. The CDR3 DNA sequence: TGTGCCAGCAGCTTGTACAGGAATACCTACGAGCAGTACTTC.

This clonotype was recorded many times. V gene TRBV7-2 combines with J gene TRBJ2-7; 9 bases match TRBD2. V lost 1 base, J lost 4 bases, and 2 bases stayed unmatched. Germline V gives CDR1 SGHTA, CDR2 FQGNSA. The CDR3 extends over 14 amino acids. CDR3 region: CASSLDSGSYEQYF. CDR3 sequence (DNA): TGTGCCAGCAGCTTAGATAGCGGGAGTTACGAGCAGTACTTC.

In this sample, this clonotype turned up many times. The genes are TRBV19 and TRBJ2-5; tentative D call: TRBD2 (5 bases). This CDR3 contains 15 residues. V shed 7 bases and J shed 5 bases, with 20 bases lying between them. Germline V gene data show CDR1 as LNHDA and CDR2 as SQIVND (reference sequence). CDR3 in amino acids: CASTLGSGSGETQYF. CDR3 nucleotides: TGTGCCAGTACCTTGGGGTCGGGGTCCGGGGAGACCCAGTACTTC. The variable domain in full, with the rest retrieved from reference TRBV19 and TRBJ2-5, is DGGITQSPKYLFRKEGQNVTLSCEQNLNHDAMYWYRQDPGQGLRLIYYSQIVNDFQKGDIAEGYSVSREKKESFPLTVTSAQKNPTAFYLCASTLGSGSGETQYFGPGTRLLVL.

The CDR3 loop reads CSAGNPSGTGAYEQYF. CDR3 in DNA: TGCAGTGCTGGAAATCCCTCCGGGACAGGGGCTTATGAGCAGTACTTC. The chain couples TRBV20-1 to TRBJ2-7, with 10 bases that match TRBD1. This CDR3 region has 16 residues. Per the germline V gene, CDR1 is DFQATT and CDR2 is SNEGSKA (reference sequence). The trim removed 5 bases at V and 7 bases at J, leaving 17 bases unmatched.

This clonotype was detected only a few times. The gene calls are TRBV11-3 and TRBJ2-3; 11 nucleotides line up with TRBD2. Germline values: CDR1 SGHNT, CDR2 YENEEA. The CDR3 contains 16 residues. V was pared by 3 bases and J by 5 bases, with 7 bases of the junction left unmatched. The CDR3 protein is CASSFGTSGARDTQYF. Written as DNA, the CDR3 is TGTGCCAGCAGCTTTGGGACTAGCGGAGCTAGAGATACGCAGTATTTT.

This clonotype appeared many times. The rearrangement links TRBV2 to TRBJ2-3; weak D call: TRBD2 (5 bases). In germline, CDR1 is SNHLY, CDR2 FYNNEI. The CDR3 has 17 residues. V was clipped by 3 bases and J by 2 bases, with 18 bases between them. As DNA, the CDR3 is TGTGCCAGCAGTGATGGGCTCCGCGGGCTTCCCACAGATACGCAGTATTTT. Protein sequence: CASSDGLRGLPTDTQYF.

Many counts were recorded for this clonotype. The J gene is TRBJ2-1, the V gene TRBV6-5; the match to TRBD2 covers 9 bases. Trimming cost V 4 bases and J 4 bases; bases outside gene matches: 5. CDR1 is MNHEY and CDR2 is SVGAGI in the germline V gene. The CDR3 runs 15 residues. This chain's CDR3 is CASSLTSGPYNEQFF. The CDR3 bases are TGTGCCAGCAGTTTGACTAGCGGACCATACAATGAGCAGTTCTTC.

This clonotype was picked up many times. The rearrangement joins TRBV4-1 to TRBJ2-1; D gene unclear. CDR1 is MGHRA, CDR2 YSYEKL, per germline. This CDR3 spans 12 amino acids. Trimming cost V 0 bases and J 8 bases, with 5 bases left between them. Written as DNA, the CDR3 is TGCGCCAGCAGCCAAGATCGCGATGAGCAGTTCTTC. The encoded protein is CASSQDRDEQFF.

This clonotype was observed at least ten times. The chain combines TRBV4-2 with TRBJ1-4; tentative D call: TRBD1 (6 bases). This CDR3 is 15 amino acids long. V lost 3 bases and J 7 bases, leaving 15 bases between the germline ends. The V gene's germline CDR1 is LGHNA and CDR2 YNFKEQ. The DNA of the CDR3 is TGTGCCAGCAGCCACCTACAGGGCCTAGTTGAAAAACTGTTTTTT. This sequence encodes CASSHLQGLVEKLFF.

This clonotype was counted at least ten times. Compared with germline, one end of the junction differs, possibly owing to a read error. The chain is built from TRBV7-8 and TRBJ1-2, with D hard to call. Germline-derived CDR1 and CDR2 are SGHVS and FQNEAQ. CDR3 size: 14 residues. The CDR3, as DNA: TGTGCCAGCACCTTATTCCGGGCTTCGGGTGGCTACACCTTC. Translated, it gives CASTLFRASGGYTF. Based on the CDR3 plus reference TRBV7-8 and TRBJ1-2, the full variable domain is GAGVSQSPRYKVAKRGQDVALRCDPISGHVSLFWYQQALGQGPEFLTYFQNEAQLDKSGLPSDRFFAERPEGSVSTLKIQRTQQEDSAVYLCASTLFRASGGYTFGSGTRLTVV.

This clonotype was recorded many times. CDR3 DNA: TGTGCCAGCACCCAAAGGGGTTTTGATGGCTACACCTTC. Translation: CASTQRGFDGYTF. The chain carries TRBV12-3 or TRBV12-4 and TRBJ1-2, with D perhaps matching TRBD1 (5 bases). Trimming pared 7 bases from V and 6 bases from J, leaving 15 bases between. CDR3 length: 13 amino acids.

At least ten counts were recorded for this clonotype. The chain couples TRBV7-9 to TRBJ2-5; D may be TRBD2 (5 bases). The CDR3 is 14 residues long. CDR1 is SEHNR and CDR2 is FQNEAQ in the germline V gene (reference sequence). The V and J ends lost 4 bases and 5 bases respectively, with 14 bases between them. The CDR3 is CASSSRTGMETQYF. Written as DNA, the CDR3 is TGTGCCAGCAGCTCCCGGACGGGGATGGAGACCCAGTACTTC.

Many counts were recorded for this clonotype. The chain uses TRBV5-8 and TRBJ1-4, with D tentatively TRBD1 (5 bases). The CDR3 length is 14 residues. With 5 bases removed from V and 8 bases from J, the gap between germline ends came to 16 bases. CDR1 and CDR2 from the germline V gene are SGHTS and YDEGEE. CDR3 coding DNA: TGTGCCAGCAGGCCCCCCGGCCAGGGAGAAAAACTGTTTTTT. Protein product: CASRPPGQGEKLFF. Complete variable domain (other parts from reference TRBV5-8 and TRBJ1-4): EAGVTQSPTHLIKTRGQQATLRCSPISGHTSVYWYQQALGLGLQFLLWYDEGEERNRGNFPPRFSGRQFPNYSSELNVNALELEDSALYLCASRPPGQGEKLFFGSGTQLSVL.

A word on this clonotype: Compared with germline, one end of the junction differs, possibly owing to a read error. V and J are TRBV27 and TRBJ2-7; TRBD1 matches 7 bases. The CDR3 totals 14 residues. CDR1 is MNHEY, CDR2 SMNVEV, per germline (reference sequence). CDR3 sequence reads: CAGSPRDSSYEQYF. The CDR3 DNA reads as TGTGCCGGCAGTCCCCGGGACAGCTCCTACGAGCAGTACTTC.

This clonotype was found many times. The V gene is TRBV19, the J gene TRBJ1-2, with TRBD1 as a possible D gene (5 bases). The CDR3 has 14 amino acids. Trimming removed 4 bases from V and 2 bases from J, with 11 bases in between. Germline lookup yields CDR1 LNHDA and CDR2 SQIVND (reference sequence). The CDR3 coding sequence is TGTGCCAGTAGTAGGGACGGGCAGAACTATGGCTACACCTTC. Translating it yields CASSRDGQNYGYTF.

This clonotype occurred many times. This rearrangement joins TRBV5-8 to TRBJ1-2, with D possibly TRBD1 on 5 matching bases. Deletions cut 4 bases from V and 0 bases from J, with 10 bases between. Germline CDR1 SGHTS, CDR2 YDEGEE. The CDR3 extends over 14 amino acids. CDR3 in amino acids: CASSPGGTNYGYTF. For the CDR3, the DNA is TGTGCCAGCAGCCCTGGGGGGACTAACTATGGCTACACCTTC.

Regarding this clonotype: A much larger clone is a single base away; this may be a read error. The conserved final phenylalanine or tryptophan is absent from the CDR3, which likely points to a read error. CDR3 nucleotide sequence: TGTGCCAGCAGACGACAGGGAGGTAAGATTAGCAATCAGCCCCAGCATTAT. This codes for CASRRQGGKISNQPQHY. The genes are TRBV6-5 and TRBJ1-5; 7 positions agree with TRBD1. Unmatched junction bases numbered 11, after V lost 6 bases and J lost 0 bases. The CDR3 length is 17 residues. Germline CDR1 is MNHEY and CDR2 is SVGAGI.

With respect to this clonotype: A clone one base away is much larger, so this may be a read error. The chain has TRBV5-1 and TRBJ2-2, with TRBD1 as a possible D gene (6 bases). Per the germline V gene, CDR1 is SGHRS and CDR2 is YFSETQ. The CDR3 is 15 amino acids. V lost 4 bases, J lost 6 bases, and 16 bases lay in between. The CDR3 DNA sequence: TGCGCCAGCAGCGCCCGGACAGCTTTCGCCGGGGAGCTGTTTTTT. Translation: CASSARTAFAGELFF.